This T cell receptor beta chain was observed in a study of cytomegalovirus exposure and HLA in healthy donors. Concerning this clone itself: Its antigen remains unknown.

A multiplex PCR was run with 60 Vbeta primers and 13 Jbeta primers. The protocol was immunoSEQ multiplex PCR, while the TCRdb copy is restricted to in-frame clones and leaves out a portion. The data show 150,000 to 200,000 clones, roughly 80% seen once. Study-level points and caveats: Owing to their indistinguishability, certain V segments, notably TRBV6-2 and TRBV6-3, were excluded. One variant, a missense change in DCLRE1C, was linked in a later analysis to TCR beta V- and J-gene trimming. Within an earlier analysis, most TCR beta V segments proved productive either about 90% or about 30% of the time.

The CDR3 has 14 residues. Germline V CDR1 and CDR2: SEHNR, FQNEAQ (reference sequence). V lost 4 bases to trimming and J lost 4 bases; unmatched junction nucleotides: 5. Sequenced sample: PBMCs. This receptor was identified in a woman in her forties or fifties in good health and CMV-seropositive. The chain has TRBV7-9 and TRBJ1-2, with 8 bases that match TRBD1. The CDR3 protein is CASSSQGDGYGYTF. Here the CDR3 DNA reads TGTGCCAGCAGCTCACAGGGGGACGGCTATGGCTACACCTTC.